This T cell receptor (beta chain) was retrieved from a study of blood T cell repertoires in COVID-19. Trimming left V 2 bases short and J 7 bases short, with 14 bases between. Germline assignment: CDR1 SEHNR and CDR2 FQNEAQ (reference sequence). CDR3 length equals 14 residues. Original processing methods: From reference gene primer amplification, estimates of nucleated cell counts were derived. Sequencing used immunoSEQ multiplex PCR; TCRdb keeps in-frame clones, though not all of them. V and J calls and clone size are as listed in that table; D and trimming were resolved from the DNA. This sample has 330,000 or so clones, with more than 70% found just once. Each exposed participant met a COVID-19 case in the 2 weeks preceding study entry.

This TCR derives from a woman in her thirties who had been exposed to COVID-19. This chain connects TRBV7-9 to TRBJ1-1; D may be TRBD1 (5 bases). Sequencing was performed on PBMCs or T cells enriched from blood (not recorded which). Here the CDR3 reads CASSLQGAGSEAFF. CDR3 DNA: TGTGCCAGCAGCTTACAAGGGGCCGGGAGTGAAGCTTTCTTT.